What follows are 26 T cell receptor beta chains derived from one specimen sequenced in a study of T cell repertoires in cytomegalovirus infection. TCRdb itself ran the reads through MiXCR, one entry per CDR3 protein. Of about 130,000 distinct CDR3 sequences in the sample, approximately 8.8% were seen once. Sequencing was performed on PBMCs. These receptors were obtained from a human donor in good health (CMV status not recorded). Some clones in this sample may be carry-over from other donors' samples.

This clonotype was observed many times. The chain has TRBV7-2 and TRBJ2-7; D ambiguous. Germline V gene sequence: CDR1 SGHTA, CDR2 FQGNSA. V was trimmed by 4 bases and J by 6 bases, leaving 13 bases between them. The CDR3 spans 13 residues. CDR3 DNA: TGTGCCAGCAGCTCCGTGATAGTTCCCGAGCAGTACTTC. Translated: CASSSVIVPEQYF.

The V gene is TRBV9, the J gene TRBJ2-3; 8 bases agree with TRBD2. Germline V gives CDR1 SGDLS, CDR2 YYNGEE. This CDR3 spans 16 amino acids. V shed 3 bases, J shed 3 bases, and the junction held 9 bases outside the gene matches. CDR3 DNA: TGTGCCAGCAGCGCGGAGGGAGGGACTAGGACAGATACGCAGTATTTT. Its protein product is CASSAEGGTRTDTQYF.

In this sample, this clonotype turned up many times. This chain links TRBV7-9 with TRBJ1-2; 7 nucleotides agree with TRBD1. J was trimmed by 7 bases and V by 6 bases; bases with no gene match: 11. Germline CDR1 reads SEHNR; CDR2 reads FQNEAQ (reference sequence). The CDR3 runs 14 residues. The CDR3 here is CASRNTDRASGYTF. DNA of the CDR3: TGTGCCAGCAGAAATACAGACAGGGCTAGTGGCTACACCTTC.

This clonotype occurred many times. The V gene is TRBV25-1, the J gene TRBJ2-6, with D possibly being TRBD1 or TRBD2 (5 bases each). There are 15 residues in the CDR3. The germline V and J ends were trimmed by 0 bases and 4 bases, with 7 bases remaining between them. CDR1 and CDR2 (germline): MGHDK, SYGVNS. CDR3 in amino acids: CASSEYGTGANVLTF. The CDR3, as DNA: TGTGCCAGCAGTGAATACGGGACCGGGGCCAACGTCCTGACTTTC.

This clonotype came up many times. This chain links TRBV29-1 with TRBJ2-3; 13 positions agree with TRBD2. Germline trimming cut 6 bases from V and 4 bases from J; bases unmatched to any gene: 4. The CDR3 extends over 14 amino acids. Germline V gene sequence: CDR1 SQVTM, CDR2 ANQGSEA. The CDR3, as DNA: TGCAGCGTAAGGGGGACTAGCGGGGCAGATACGCAGTATTTT. Amino acids: CSVRGTSGADTQYF.

This clonotype came up a few times. V and J are TRBV19 and TRBJ1-1; D possibly corresponds to TRBD1 (5 bases). The V gene's germline CDR1 is LNHDA and CDR2 SQIVND (reference sequence). The CDR3 loop spans 13 amino acids. The V end was cut by 5 bases, the J end by 5 bases, with 12 bases between. CDR3: CASSQGVRTEAFF. CDR3 sequence (DNA): TGTGCCAGTAGTCAGGGAGTGCGAACTGAAGCTTTCTTT.

This clonotype was counted many times. The chain is built from TRBV7-3 and TRBJ2-3; TRBD2 agrees at 7 bases. Germline CDR1 and CDR2: SGHTA and FQGTGA. V dropped 6 bases and J dropped 4; count of bases not matched to a gene: 7. The CDR3 is 14 residues long. CDR3 region: CASSYGGGSDTQYF. As DNA, the CDR3 is TGTGCCAGCAGTTACGGCGGGGGATCAGATACGCAGTATTTT.

Concerning this clonotype itself: One junction end disagrees with the germline gene, perhaps due to a read error. The chain joins TRBV5-3 to TRBJ1-2; D is unresolved. TRBV5-3 is classed as an ORF, of uncertain function. The length of the CDR3 is 15 residues. CDR3 amino acids: CASSFYLTPSYGYTF. Here the CDR3 DNA reads TGTGCCAGCAGCTTTTATTTGACCCCCAGCTATGGCTACACCTTC.

The chain carries TRBV2 and TRBJ2-1, with 10 bases aligning to TRBD2. Germline CDR1 is SNHLY and CDR2 is FYNNEI. Losses at the gene ends were 4 bases for V and 7 bases for J; bases not matched to a gene: 4. The CDR3 consists of 14 residues. The CDR3 is CASSVAGGRNEQFF. The DNA for the CDR3 is TGTGCCAGCAGTGTAGCGGGGGGCAGGAATGAGCAGTTCTTC.

In its sample, this clonotype was seen many times. The chain links TRBV28 to TRBJ2-1; D perhaps matches TRBD1 (5 bases). V was clipped by 4 bases and J by 0 bases, with 19 bases between them. Germline V gene data show CDR1 as MDHEN and CDR2 as SYDVKM. This CDR3 has 18 amino acids. The CDR3 here is CASSSIRLGATSYNEQFF. Written as DNA, the CDR3 is TGTGCCAGCAGTTCCATCCGCTTAGGGGCTACCTCCTACAATGAGCAGTTCTTC. Full variable domain (missing parts from reference TRBV28 and TRBJ2-1): DVKVTQSSRYLVKRTGEKVFLECVQDMDHENMFWYRQDPGLGLRLIYFSYDVKMKEKGDIPEGYSVSREKKERFSLILESASTNQTSMYLCASSSIRLGATSYNEQFFGPGTRLTVL.

This clonotype was counted between two and nine times. The chain has TRBV3-1 and TRBJ1-1, with D maybe TRBD1 (5 bases). CDR1 LGHDT and CDR2 YNNKEL come from the germline V gene (reference sequence). The V end was cut by 1 base, the J end by 1 base, with 10 bases between. This CDR3 region has 15 residues. CDR3: CASSQGHTGNTEAFF. Written as DNA, the CDR3 is TGTGCCAGCAGCCAAGGCCATACAGGGAACACTGAAGCTTTCTTT.

Many counts were recorded for this clonotype. This chain's CDR3 is CASSSTSLAGQGFYEQYF. DNA of the CDR3: TGTGCCAGTAGTTCCACGTCGTTGGCGGGACAGGGTTTTTACGAGCAGTACTTC. The gene calls are TRBV19 and TRBJ2-7, with 9 positions matching TRBD1. Germline trimming cut 5 bases from V and 4 bases from J; bases unmatched to any gene: 18. This CDR3 contains 18 residues. In germline, CDR1 is LNHDA, CDR2 SQIVND (reference sequence).

There are a few counts of this clonotype. The chain combines TRBV7-9 with TRBJ2-1; TRBD2 aligns across 10 bases. Germline lookup yields CDR1 SEHNR and CDR2 FQNEAQ (reference sequence). The junction had 10 bases not matched to a gene; V was cut back by 3 bases and J by 8 bases. The CDR3 runs to 16 residues. CDR3 residues: CASSFFSSGGLHEQFF. The CDR3 DNA is TGTGCCAGCAGCTTTTTCTCTAGCGGGGGCTTGCATGAGCAGTTCTTC.

This clonotype has more than one count but fewer than ten. The V call is TRBV7-9, the J call TRBJ2-5; D gene ambiguous. The CDR3 is 12 amino acids. V was trimmed by 2 bases and J by 10 bases, leaving 11 bases between them. Looked up from germline, CDR1 is SEHNR and CDR2 is FQNEAQ (reference sequence). CDR3 amino acids: CASSLFAGIQYF. The CDR3 DNA is TGTGCCAGCAGCTTATTCGCAGGAATCCAGTACTTC.

This clonotype was counted between two and nine times. This chain links TRBV20-1 with TRBJ1-5; D is ambiguous. The V end was cut by 6 bases, the J end by 3 bases, with 12 bases between. This CDR3 region has 13 residues. In germline, CDR1 is DFQATT, CDR2 SNEGSKA (reference sequence). CDR3 sequence (DNA): TGCAGTGCAAGGGAGGACTCCAATCAGCCCCAGCATTTT. Amino acid sequence: CSAREDSNQPQHF.

V and J are TRBV5-1 and TRBJ1-1; a weak D match, TRBD1 (5 bases). V gave up 0 bases and J gave up 0 bases, with 12 bases separating them. CDR3 length: 16 residues. Germline loops: CDR1 SGHRS, CDR2 YFSETQ. The CDR3 region is CASSLDGGFLNTEAFF. CDR3 bases: TGCGCCAGCAGCTTGGATGGGGGATTCTTGAACACTGAAGCTTTCTTT.

Ten or more counts support this clonotype. The chain links TRBV5-4 to TRBJ2-2; tentative D call: TRBD2 (6 bases). Between the trimmed V and J ends, which lost 4 bases and 1 base, there was a span of 11 bases. Per germline, CDR1 SGHNT and CDR2 YYREEE (reference sequence). The CDR3 is 15 amino acids. CDR3 in DNA: TGTGCCAGCAGCCCGACTAGAATGAACACCGGGGAGCTGTTTTTT. As protein: CASSPTRMNTGELFF.

This clonotype has a count of ten or more. V is TRBV11-3 and J is TRBJ2-1; perhaps TRBD2 as D (5 bases). The CDR3 is made up of 13 amino acids. CDR1 SGHNT and CDR2 YENEEA come from the germline V gene. Trimming cost V 3 bases and J 6 bases, with 9 bases left between them. CDR3 DNA sequence: TGTGCCAGCAGCTTTTCTGAGGGCAATGAGCAGTTCTTC. Its translation: CASSFSEGNEQFF.

V gene TRBV6-5 combines with J gene TRBJ2-5, with TRBD1 identical over 9 bases. CDR1 and CDR2 from the germline V gene are MNHEY and SVGAGI. This CDR3 is built from 15 residues. Unmatched junction bases numbered 10, after V lost 6 bases and J lost 5 bases. CDR3 amino acids: CASSLITGGSETQYF. CDR3 bases: TGTGCCAGCAGCCTCATAACAGGGGGCAGTGAGACCCAGTACTTC.

This clonotype was found once. Since a much larger clone is just one base distant, this may be a read error. The V and J genes are TRBV4-1 and TRBJ1-2; D unresolved. The CDR3 extends over 15 amino acids. V was pared by 0 bases and J by 0 bases, with 8 bases between. Germline V gene sequence: CDR1 MGHRA, CDR2 YSYEKL. The CDR3 DNA sequence: TGCGCCAGCAGCCAAGAGACACCCTCTAACTATGGCTACACCTTC. It is translated as CASSQETPSNYGYTF.

This clonotype was seen at least ten times. This chain joins TRBV10-3 and TRBJ1-2; D gene unclear. V was trimmed by 3 bases and J by 4 bases, leaving 9 bases between them. CDR1 and CDR2 (germline): ENHRY, SYGVKD. This CDR3 contains 13 residues. CDR3 nucleotide sequence: TGTGCCATCAGTGACCGTCCCCCCTATGGCTACACCTTC. Amino acids: CAISDRPPYGYTF.

This clonotype was recorded many times. The V gene is TRBV20-1, the J gene TRBJ2-1; the D gene is possibly TRBD2 (6 bases). The germline CDR1 and CDR2 sequences are DFQATT and SNEGSKA (reference sequence). The length of the CDR3 is 13 residues. V lost 3 bases, J lost 2 bases, and 8 bases lay in between. The CDR3: CSARTSPYNEQFF. The CDR3 nucleotides read TGCAGTGCTAGGACTAGTCCCTACAATGAGCAGTTCTTC.

The rearrangement uses TRBV20-1 and TRBJ1-6, with D possibly being TRBD1 (5 bases). CDR1 and CDR2 (germline): DFQATT, SNEGSKA (reference sequence). The CDR3 is 14 residues long. Deletions cut 1 base from V and 7 bases from J, with 11 bases between. CDR3 DNA sequence: TGCAGTGCTAGAGGGGGGGGAACAAATTCACCCCTCCACTTT. Its protein product is CSARGGGTNSPLHF.

This clonotype was recorded at least ten times. This chain uses TRBV7-9 with TRBJ2-3; a possible D gene is TRBD2 (7 bases). Germline CDR1 reads SEHNR; CDR2 reads FQNEAQ (reference sequence). This CDR3 comprises 17 residues. Trimming took off 5 bases at V and 1 base at J, with 19 bases between the two ends. Here the CDR3 reads CASSTLSGGLGTDTQYF. The CDR3 nucleotides are TGTGCCAGCAGCACACTTTCGGGGGGCCTCGGCACAGATACGCAGTATTTT.

The chain carries TRBV29-1 and TRBJ1-2, with TRBD1 identical over 10 bases. The ends lost 4 bases at V and 4 bases at J; junction bases unmatched: 3. Germline values: CDR1 SQVTM, CDR2 ANQGSEA. This CDR3 is 13 amino acids long. The CDR3 loop reads CSVVGTGAYGYTF. The DNA for the CDR3 is TGCAGCGTTGTGGGGACAGGGGCCTATGGCTACACCTTC.

This clonotype was picked up a small number of times. The chain recombines TRBV20-1 with TRBJ1-6; 7 bases are shared with TRBD1. Looked up from germline, CDR1 is DFQATT and CDR2 is SNEGSKA (reference sequence). The J segment lost 5 bases and the V segment lost 5 bases, leaving 3 bases of the junction unmatched. The CDR3 contains 13 residues. CDR3 residues: CSAGQAHNSPLHF. In nucleotides, the CDR3 is TGCAGTGCTGGACAGGCCCATAATTCACCCCTCCACTTT.